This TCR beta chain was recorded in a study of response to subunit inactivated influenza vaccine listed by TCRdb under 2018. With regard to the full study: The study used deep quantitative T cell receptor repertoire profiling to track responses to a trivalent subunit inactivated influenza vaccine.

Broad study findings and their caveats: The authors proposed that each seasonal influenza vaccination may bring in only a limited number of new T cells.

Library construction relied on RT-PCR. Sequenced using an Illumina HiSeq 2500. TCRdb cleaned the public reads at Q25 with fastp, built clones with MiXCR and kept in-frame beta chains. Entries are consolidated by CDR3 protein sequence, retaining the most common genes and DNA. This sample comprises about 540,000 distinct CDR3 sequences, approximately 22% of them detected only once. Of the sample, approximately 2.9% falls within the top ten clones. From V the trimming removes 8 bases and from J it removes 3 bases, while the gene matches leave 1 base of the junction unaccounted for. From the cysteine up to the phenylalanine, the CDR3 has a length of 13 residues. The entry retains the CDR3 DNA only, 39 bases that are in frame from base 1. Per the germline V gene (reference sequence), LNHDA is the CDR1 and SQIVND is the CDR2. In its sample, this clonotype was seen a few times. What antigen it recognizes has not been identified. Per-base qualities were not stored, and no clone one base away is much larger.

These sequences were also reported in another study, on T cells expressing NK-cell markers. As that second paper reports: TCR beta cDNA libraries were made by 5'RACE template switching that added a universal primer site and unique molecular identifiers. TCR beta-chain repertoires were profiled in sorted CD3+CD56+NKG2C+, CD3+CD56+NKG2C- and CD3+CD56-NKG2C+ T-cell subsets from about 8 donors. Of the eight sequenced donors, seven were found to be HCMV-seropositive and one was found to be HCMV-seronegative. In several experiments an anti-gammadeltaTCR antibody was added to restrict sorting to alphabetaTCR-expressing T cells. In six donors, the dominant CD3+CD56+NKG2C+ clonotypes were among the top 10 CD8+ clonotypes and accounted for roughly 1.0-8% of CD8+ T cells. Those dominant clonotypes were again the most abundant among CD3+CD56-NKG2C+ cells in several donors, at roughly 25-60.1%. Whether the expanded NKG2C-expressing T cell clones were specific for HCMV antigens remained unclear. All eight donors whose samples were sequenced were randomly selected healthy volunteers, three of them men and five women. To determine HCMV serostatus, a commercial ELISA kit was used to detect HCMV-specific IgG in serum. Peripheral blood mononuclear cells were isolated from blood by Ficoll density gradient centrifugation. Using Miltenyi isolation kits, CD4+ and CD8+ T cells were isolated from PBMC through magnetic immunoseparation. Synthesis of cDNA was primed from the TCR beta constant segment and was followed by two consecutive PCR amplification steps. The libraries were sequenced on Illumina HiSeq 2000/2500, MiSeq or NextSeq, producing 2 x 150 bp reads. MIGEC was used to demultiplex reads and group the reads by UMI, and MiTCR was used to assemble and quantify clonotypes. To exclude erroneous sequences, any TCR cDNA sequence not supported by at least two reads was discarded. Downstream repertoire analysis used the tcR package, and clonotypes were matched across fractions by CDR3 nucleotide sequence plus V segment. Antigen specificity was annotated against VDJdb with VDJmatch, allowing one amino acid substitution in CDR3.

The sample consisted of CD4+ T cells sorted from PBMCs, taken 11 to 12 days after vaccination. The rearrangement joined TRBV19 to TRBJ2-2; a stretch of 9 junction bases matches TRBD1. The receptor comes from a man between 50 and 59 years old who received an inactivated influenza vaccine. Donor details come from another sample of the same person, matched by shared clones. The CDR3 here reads CASGTGYTGELFF. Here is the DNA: TGTGCCAGTGGGACAGGGTACACCGGGGAGCTGTTTTTT.